Here is one T cell receptor beta chain with its context. Its antigen is not identified. The CDR3 has 15 residues. Per germline, CDR1 LNHDA and CDR2 SQIVND (reference sequence). Trimming pared 2 bases from V and 1 base from J, leaving 10 bases between. Terminally differentiated effector memory CD45RA+ cells were excluded by CCR7 positive selection of CD45RO-negative cells. The donors were adults (healthy and HIV-negative) with no recent acute infections or vaccinations. All participating donors were Caucasian adults from Nashville, Tennessee. Deep-level settings were used for running the assay. TCRdb keeps only in-frame clones here, not all; method: immunoSEQ multiplex PCR. Of about 1.9 million clones in the sample, roughly 95% are singletons; the top ten hold around 1.7%. These data originate in a study of shared clonotypes between healthy human individuals. General study findings and limits: Memory subsets generally showed smaller estimated richness than naive subsets did.

The sequence was collected from a young man in good health. Some clones in this sample may be carry-over from other donors' samples. The V gene is TRBV19, the J gene TRBJ2-3; D call uncertain. The sequencing input was naive CD8+ T cells from PBMCs. Here the CDR3 reads CASSILPPGTDTQYF. The CDR3 region has the DNA TGTGCCAGTAGTATACTCCCTCCTGGCACAGATACGCAGTATTTT.